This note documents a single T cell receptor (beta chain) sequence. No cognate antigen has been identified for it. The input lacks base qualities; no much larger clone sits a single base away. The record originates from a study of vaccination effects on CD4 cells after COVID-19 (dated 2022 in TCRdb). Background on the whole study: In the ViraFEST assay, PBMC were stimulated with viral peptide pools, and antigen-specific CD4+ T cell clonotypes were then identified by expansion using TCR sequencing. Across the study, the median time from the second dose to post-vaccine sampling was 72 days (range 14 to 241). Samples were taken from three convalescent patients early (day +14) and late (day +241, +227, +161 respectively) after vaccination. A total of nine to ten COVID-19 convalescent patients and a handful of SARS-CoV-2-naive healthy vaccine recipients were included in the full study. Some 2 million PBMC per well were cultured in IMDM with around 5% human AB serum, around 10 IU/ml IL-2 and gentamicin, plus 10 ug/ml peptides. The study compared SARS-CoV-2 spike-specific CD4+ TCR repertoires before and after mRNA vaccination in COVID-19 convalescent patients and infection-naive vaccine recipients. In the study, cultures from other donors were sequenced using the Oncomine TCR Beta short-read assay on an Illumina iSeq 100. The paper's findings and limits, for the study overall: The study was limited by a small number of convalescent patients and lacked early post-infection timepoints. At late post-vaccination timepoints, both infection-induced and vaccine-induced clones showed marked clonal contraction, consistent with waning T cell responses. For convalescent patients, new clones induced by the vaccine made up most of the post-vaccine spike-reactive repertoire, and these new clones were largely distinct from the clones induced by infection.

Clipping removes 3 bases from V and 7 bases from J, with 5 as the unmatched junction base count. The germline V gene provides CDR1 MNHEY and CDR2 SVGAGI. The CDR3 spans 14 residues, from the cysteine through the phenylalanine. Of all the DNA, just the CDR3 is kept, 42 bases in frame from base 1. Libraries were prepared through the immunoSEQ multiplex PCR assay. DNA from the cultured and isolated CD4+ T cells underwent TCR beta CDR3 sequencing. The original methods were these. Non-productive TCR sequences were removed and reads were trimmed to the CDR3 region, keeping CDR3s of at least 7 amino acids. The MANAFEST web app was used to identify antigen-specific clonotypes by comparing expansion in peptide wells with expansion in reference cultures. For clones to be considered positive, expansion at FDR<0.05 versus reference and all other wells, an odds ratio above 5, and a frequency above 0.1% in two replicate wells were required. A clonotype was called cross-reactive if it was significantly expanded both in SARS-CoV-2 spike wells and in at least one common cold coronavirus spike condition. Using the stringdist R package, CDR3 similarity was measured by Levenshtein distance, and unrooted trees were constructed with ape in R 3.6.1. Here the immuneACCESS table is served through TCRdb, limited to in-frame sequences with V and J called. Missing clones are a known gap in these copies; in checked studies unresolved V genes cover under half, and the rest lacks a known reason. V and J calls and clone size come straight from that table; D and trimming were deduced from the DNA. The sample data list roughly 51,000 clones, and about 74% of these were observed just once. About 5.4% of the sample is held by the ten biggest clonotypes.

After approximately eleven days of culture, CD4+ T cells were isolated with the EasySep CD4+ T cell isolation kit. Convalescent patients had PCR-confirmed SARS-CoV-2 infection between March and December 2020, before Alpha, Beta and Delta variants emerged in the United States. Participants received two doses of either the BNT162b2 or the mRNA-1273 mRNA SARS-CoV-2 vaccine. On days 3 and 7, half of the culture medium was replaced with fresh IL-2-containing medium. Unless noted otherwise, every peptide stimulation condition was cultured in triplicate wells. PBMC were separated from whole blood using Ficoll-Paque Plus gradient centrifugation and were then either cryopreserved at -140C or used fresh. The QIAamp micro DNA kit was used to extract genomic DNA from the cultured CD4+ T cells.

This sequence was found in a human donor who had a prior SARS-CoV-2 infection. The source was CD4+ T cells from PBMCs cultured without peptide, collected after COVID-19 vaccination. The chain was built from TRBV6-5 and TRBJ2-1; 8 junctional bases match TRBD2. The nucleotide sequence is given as TGTGCCAGCAGTTATCAGCGGGAGTTGAATGAGCAGTTCTTC. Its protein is CASSYQRELNEQFF.